The 13 T cell receptor beta chains presented below share a single source sample, sequenced in a study of cytomegalovirus exposure and HLA in healthy donors. PCR was performed using 60 Vbeta and 13 Jbeta primers. The data were produced by immunoSEQ multiplex PCR, yet TCRdb's version contains in-frame clones alone and is incomplete. The sample records more than 85,000 clones, approximately 71% being singletons. Sequencing was done on a sample of PBMCs. The receptor source for this set is a male donor in good health and CMV-seropositive.

CDR3 protein: CASSSQGVVGTEAFF. The CDR3 bases are TGTGCCAGCAGCTCGCAGGGGGTGGTGGGCACTGAAGCTTTCTTT. The chain combines TRBV7-8 with TRBJ1-1, with 7 positions matching TRBD1. CDR1 is SGHVS, CDR2 FQNEAQ, per germline. V was pared by 4 bases and J by 4 bases, with 9 bases of the junction left unmatched. The CDR3 consists of 15 residues.

The rearrangement links TRBV28 to TRBJ2-3; 8 nucleotides align to TRBD2. Germline CDR1 is MDHEN and CDR2 is SYDVKM. The J segment lost 1 base and the V segment lost 6 bases, leaving 9 bases of the junction unmatched. This CDR3 comprises 16 residues. CDR3 residues: CASSSPGTRGTDTQYF. The CDR3 region has the DNA TGTGCCAGCAGCTCTCCCGGGACTAGAGGCACAGATACGCAGTATTTT. The full variable domain, with the rest looked up from reference TRBV28 and TRBJ2-3, is DVKVTQSSRYLVKRTGEKVFLECVQDMDHENMFWYRQDPGLGLRLIYFSYDVKMKEKGDIPEGYSVSREKKERFSLILESASTNQTSMYLCASSSPGTRGTDTQYFGPGTRLTVL.

The gene calls are TRBV6-6 and TRBJ1-3, with 10 positions matching TRBD1. Germline V gene lookup returns CDR1 MNHNY and CDR2 SVGAGI (reference sequence). CDR3 size: 16 residues. The ends lost 6 bases at V and 0 bases at J; junction bases unmatched: 5. CDR3 region: CASSLDRGFSGNTIYF. The CDR3 coding sequence is TGTGCCAGCAGCTTGGACAGGGGGTTCTCTGGAAACACCATATATTTT.

The chain links TRBV28 to TRBJ1-2; D may be TRBD1 (5 bases). V shed 8 bases and J shed 8 bases, with 18 bases lying between them. Germline V CDR1 and CDR2: MDHEN, SYDVKM. CDR3 length: 13 amino acids. The CDR3 is CASLSQGAGGYTF. CDR3 nucleotides: TGTGCCAGCCTTTCTCAAGGGGCAGGAGGCTACACCTTC.

This clone was counted only a few times. The V and J genes are TRBV7-2 and TRBJ2-5, with D maybe TRBD2 (5 bases). Germline V gives CDR1 SGHTA, CDR2 FQGNSA. Trimming removed 0 bases at V and 4 bases at J, with 12 bases between. The CDR3 covers 15 residues. CDR3 DNA sequence: TGTGCCAGCAGCTTAGCGGGAGTTCCTTCAGAGACCCAGTACTTC. The encoded protein is CASSLAGVPSETQYF.

The chain recombines TRBV18 with TRBJ2-7, with 9 bases fitting TRBD2. The CDR3 sequence is 16 residues long. V dropped 2 bases and J dropped 2; count of bases not matched to a gene: 7. Germline CDR1 and CDR2: KGHSH and LQKENI. The CDR3 protein is CASSPGGSGSAYEQYF. CDR3 in DNA: TGTGCCAGCTCACCAGGCGGTAGCGGGAGTGCCTACGAGCAGTACTTC.

The V and J genes are TRBV5-6 and TRBJ2-7; 12 bases are shared with TRBD2. CDR3 size: 18 residues. V dropped 0 bases and J dropped 4; count of bases not matched to a gene: 11. Germline V CDR1 and CDR2: SGHDT, YYEEEE. The CDR3 loop is CASSLAFGLAGNSYEQYF. The CDR3 coding sequence is TGTGCCAGCAGCTTGGCCTTCGGACTAGCGGGAAACTCTTACGAGCAGTACTTC.

In its sample, this clone was seen a few times. The rearrangement links TRBV27 to TRBJ1-3; the match to TRBD1 covers 12 bases. This CDR3 is 16 amino acids long. CDR1 is MNHEY, CDR2 SMNVEV, per germline (reference sequence). V shed 5 bases, J shed 4 bases, and the junction held 6 bases outside the gene matches. Here the CDR3 DNA reads TGTGCCAGCAGTGCCGGGACAGGGGGCCGGGGAAACACCATATATTTT. Translating it yields CASSAGTGGRGNTIYF.

CDR3 nucleotide sequence: TGTGCCACCAGCACTTCTCAGGGCTCTGGGGCCAACGTCCTGACTTTC. Translated, it gives CATSTSQGSGANVLTF. The chain has TRBV15 and TRBJ2-6; D perhaps matches TRBD1 (5 bases). From germline, CDR1 is LNHNV and CDR2 YYDKDF (reference sequence). V was pared by 4 bases and J by 0 bases, with 10 bases between. The CDR3 runs 16 residues.

V gene TRBV9 combines with J gene TRBJ2-5; a weak D match, TRBD2 (5 bases). V was pared by 3 bases and J by 5 bases, with 17 bases between. This CDR3 is 15 amino acids long. CDR1 and CDR2 (germline): SGDLS, YYNGEE. CDR3 residues: CASSAGPGSGETQYF. In nucleotides, the CDR3 is TGTGCCAGCAGCGCCGGACCGGGCTCGGGGGAGACCCAGTACTTC.

This chain joins TRBV7-2 and TRBJ2-6, with 7 bases lining up with TRBD2. In germline, CDR1 is SGHTA, CDR2 FQGNSA. The CDR3 contains 16 residues. V dropped 2 bases and J dropped 2; count of bases not matched to a gene: 3. CDR3 sequence (DNA): TGTGCCAGCAGCTTATCTGCGGGAGCTGGGGCCAACGTCCTGACTTTC. Translating gives CASSLSAGAGANVLTF.

This chain's CDR3 is CASGTSGRETQYF. The CDR3 nucleotides are TGTGCTAGTGGTACCAGCGGGAGGGAGACCCAGTACTTC. The chain has TRBV12-5 and TRBJ2-5; 9 positions match TRBD2. There are 13 residues in the CDR3. Germline CDR1 and CDR2: LGHNT and FRNRAP. V shed 5 bases and J 5 bases; nucleotides not matched to a gene: 3.

The chain employs TRBV28 and TRBJ2-7; D gene ambiguous. Trimming removed 4 bases from V and 4 bases from J, with 14 bases in between. From germline, CDR1 is MDHEN and CDR2 SYDVKM. This CDR3 has 14 amino acids. CDR3 sequence: CASSSHPTGYEQYF. DNA for the CDR3: TGTGCCAGCAGTTCCCACCCGACGGGTTACGAGCAGTACTTC.